These 12 T cell receptor beta chains were sequenced from one sample in a study of shared clonotypes between healthy human individuals. Assay used: immunoSEQ multiplex PCR; TCRdb lists only in-frame clones, some missing. The sample lists over a million clones, about 84% occurring once. Sequencing was carried out using memory CD4+ T cells from PBMCs. The sample's subset: CD45RA-negative fraction. These receptors originate from a man aged 18 to 29 in good health. Some clones in this sample may be carry-over from other donors' samples.

The V call is TRBV6-5, the J call TRBJ1-5, with 8 bases that match TRBD1. J gave up 1 base and V 8 bases, and 7 bases lay outside the gene matches. This CDR3 has 15 residues. Germline CDR1 is MNHEY and CDR2 is SVGAGI. The CDR3 protein is CASQGAHGSNQPQHF. The CDR3 DNA is TGTGCCAGCCAGGGGGCGCATGGGAGCAATCAGCCCCAGCATTTT.

The chain employs TRBV19 and TRBJ1-5; TRBD1 agrees at 9 bases. Unmatched junction bases numbered 14, after V lost 5 bases and J lost 6 bases. Germline V CDR1 and CDR2: LNHDA, SQIVND (reference sequence). The CDR3 contains 17 residues. The CDR3 DNA follows: TGTGCCAGTAGTGTCTCCGGGACAGGGATGTTAAGTCAGCCCCAGCATTTT. Protein product: CASSVSGTGMLSQPQHF.

This clone has more than one count but fewer than ten. The rearrangement uses TRBV30 and TRBJ1-1; D is possibly TRBD1 (5 bases). This CDR3 comprises 12 residues. V was shortened by 5 bases and J by 5 bases, with 12 bases between the two germline ends. Germline V gene lookup returns CDR1 GTSNPN and CDR2 SVGIG (reference sequence). CDR3 bases: TGTGCCTGGGGTCCCGGGGGGACTGAAGCTTTCTTT. Its translation is CAWGPGGTEAFF. Drawing the rest from reference TRBV30 and TRBJ1-1, the complete variable domain is SQTIHQWPATLVQPVGSPLSLECTVEGTSNPNLYWYRQAAGRGLQLLFYSVGIGQISSEVPQNLSASRPQDRQFILSSKKLLLSDSGFYLCAWGPGGTEAFFGQGTRLTVV.

This clone was seen a single time. The CDR3 coding sequence is TGTGCCAGCAGGATCCGAGTCACAGATACGCAGTATTTT. Translating gives CASRIRVTDTQYF. The chain couples TRBV2 to TRBJ2-3; D is ambiguous. Germline lookup yields CDR1 SNHLY and CDR2 FYNNEI. This CDR3 contains 13 residues. The ends were cut back, 6 bases at V and 2 bases at J, with 9 bases in the middle.

The V and J genes are TRBV6-5 and TRBJ2-7, with D perhaps assigned TRBD1 or TRBD2 (5 bases each). The CDR3 sequence is 15 residues long. Looked up from germline, CDR1 is MNHEY and CDR2 is SVGAGI. Trimming stripped 7 bases from V and 3 bases from J, with 19 bases between. CDR3 nucleotide sequence: TGTGCCAGCAAGGTTCAGGGTGTCAGCGGCTACGAGCAGTACTTC. Protein: CASKVQGVSGYEQYF.

The table lists this clone with a count of one. The chain is built from TRBV7-3 and TRBJ2-1; 9 bases agree with TRBD1. The CDR3 runs to 15 residues. V shed 1 base and J 6 bases; nucleotides not matched to a gene: 4. Germline CDR1 and CDR2: SGHTA and FQGTGA. This chain's CDR3 is CASSLNRGLGNEQFF. DNA for the CDR3: TGTGCCAGCAGCTTAAACAGGGGGCTTGGCAATGAGCAGTTCTTC.

The rearrangement uses TRBV6-7 and TRBJ2-7; D ambiguous. TRBV6-7 is flagged as an ORF with uncertain function. Trimming cost V 0 bases and J 6 bases, with 12 bases left between them. The CDR3 is 14 residues long. The DNA for the CDR3 is TGTGCCAGCAGTTACTCAGCCAAACCCCGCGAGCAGTACTTC. It encodes CASSYSAKPREQYF.

The sample holds one count of this clone. The V and J genes are TRBV5-1 and TRBJ1-1; 7 bases line up with TRBD1. The V gene end was trimmed by 4 bases and the J gene end by 4 bases; junction bases not matched to a gene: 10. This CDR3 contains 15 residues. Germline loops: CDR1 SGHRS, CDR2 YFSETQ. This CDR3 reads CASSANRGGGTEAFF. The CDR3 nucleotides read TGCGCCAGCAGCGCCAACAGGGGCGGAGGCACTGAAGCTTTCTTT.

The chain links TRBV28 to TRBJ2-7; 12 positions agree with TRBD2. The germline gives CDR1 MDHEN, CDR2 SYDVKM. This CDR3 spans 15 amino acids. Trimming cost V 6 bases and J 0 bases; bases outside gene matches: 3. CDR3 DNA: TGTGCCAGCAGACGACTAGCGGGAGCCTCCTACGAGCAGTACTTC. Its translation is CASRRLAGASYEQYF.

The chain employs TRBV18 and TRBJ1-4, with D tentatively TRBD1 (5 bases). V lost 1 base and J 3 bases, leaving 9 bases between the germline ends. Germline-derived CDR1 and CDR2 are KGHSH and LQKENI. This CDR3 spans 15 amino acids. CDR3 in amino acids: CASSPLGEANEKLFF. The CDR3 DNA reads as TGTGCCAGCTCACCACTGGGGGAGGCTAATGAAAAACTGTTTTTT.

The J gene is TRBJ1-1, the V gene TRBV6-5; the D gene is possibly TRBD1 (5 bases). Looked up from germline, CDR1 is MNHEY and CDR2 is SVGAGI. V lost 1 base and J lost 3, with 9 bases in between. The CDR3 runs to 14 residues. DNA for the CDR3: TGTGCCAGCAGTTACTGGGGGACGGACACTGAAGCTTTCTTT. Protein product: CASSYWGTDTEAFF.

This sequence joins TRBV5-1 and TRBJ2-3; D uncertain. Germline CDR1 is SGHRS and CDR2 is YFSETQ. With 0 bases removed from V and 2 bases from J, the gap between germline ends came to 7 bases. This CDR3 has 14 amino acids. The chain's CDR3 is CASSLAQNTDTQYF. CDR3 nucleotides: TGCGCCAGCAGCTTGGCACAGAACACAGATACGCAGTATTTT.